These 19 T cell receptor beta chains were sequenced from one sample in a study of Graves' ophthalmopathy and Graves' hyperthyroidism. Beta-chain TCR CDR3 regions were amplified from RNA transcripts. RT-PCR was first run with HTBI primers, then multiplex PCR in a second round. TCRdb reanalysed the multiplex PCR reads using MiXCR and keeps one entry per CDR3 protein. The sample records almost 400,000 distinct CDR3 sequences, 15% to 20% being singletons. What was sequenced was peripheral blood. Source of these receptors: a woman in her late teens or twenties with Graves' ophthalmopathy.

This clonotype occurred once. The CDR3 DNA follows: TGTGCGCCCGGACCGACAGTGTACGAGCAGTACTTC. Encoded protein: CAPGPTVYEQYF. The V gene is TRBV2, the J gene TRBJ2-7; tentative D call: TRBD1 (5 bases). The CDR3 has 12 residues. Germline CDR1 SNHLY, CDR2 FYNNEI.

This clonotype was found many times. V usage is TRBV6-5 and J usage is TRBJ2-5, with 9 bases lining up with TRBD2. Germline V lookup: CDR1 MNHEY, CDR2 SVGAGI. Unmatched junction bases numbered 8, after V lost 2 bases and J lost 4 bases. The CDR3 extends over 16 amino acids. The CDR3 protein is CASSYRSGRVGETQYF. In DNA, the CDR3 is TGTGCCAGCAGTTACCGTAGCGGGAGAGTAGGAGAGACCCAGTACTTC.

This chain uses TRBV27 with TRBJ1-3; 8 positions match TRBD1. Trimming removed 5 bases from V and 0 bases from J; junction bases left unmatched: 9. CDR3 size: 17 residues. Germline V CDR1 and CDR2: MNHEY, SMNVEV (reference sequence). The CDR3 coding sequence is TGTGCCAGCAGTCTCGACAGGGGCCTGACCTCTGGAAACACCATATATTTT. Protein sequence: CASSLDRGLTSGNTIYF.

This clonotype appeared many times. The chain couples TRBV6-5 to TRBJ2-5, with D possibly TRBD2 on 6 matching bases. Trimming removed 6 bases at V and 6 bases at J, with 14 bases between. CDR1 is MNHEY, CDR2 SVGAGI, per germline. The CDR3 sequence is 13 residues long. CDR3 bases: TGTGCCAGCAGCAGTTCGGGGGAAAAGACCCAGTACTTC. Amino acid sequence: CASSSSGEKTQYF.

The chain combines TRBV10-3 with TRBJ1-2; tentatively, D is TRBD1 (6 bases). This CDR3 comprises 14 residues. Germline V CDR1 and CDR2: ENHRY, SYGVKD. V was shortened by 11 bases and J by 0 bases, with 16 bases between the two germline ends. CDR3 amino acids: CAADSGAPNYGYTF. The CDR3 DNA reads TGTGCCGCAGATTCAGGGGCCCCTAACTATGGCTACACCTTC.

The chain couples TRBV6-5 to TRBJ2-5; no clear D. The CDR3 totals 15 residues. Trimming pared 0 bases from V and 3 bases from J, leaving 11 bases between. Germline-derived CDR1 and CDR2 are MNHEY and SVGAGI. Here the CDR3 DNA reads TGTGCCAGCAGTTACTCGGCTGACGGTAAAGAGACCCAGTACTTC. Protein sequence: CASSYSADGKETQYF.

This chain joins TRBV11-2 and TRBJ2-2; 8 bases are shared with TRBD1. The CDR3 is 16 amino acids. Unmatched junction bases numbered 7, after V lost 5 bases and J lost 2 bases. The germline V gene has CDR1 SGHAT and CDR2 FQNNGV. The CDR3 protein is CASSQGQGRNTGELFF. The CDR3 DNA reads TGTGCCAGCAGCCAAGGACAGGGCCGAAACACCGGGGAGCTGTTTTTT.

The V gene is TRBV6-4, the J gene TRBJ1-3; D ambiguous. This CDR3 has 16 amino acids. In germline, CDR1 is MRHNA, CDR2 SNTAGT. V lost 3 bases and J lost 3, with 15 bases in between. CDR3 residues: CASSEWGSRHGNTIYF. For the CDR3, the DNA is TGTGCCAGCAGTGAGTGGGGTTCCAGGCATGGAAACACCATATATTTT.

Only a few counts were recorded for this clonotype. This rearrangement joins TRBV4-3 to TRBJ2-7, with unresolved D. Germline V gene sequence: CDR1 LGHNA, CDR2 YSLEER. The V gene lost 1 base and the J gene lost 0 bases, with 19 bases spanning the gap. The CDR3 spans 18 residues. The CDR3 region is CASSQGVGGLRSSYEQYF. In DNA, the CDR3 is TGCGCCAGCAGCCAAGGAGTGGGTGGGCTAAGGAGCTCCTACGAGCAGTACTTC.

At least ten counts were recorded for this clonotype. The DNA of the CDR3 is TGTGCCAGCGGGGTGGCTACGTTTTCCACTGAAGCTTTCTTT. Translating it yields CASGVATFSTEAFF. The chain employs TRBV6-2 or TRBV6-3 and TRBJ1-1; D gene unclear. Between the trimmed V and J ends, which lost 8 bases and 4 bases, there was a span of 17 bases. The CDR3 runs 14 residues. The germline CDR1 and CDR2 sequences are MNHEY and SVGEGT.

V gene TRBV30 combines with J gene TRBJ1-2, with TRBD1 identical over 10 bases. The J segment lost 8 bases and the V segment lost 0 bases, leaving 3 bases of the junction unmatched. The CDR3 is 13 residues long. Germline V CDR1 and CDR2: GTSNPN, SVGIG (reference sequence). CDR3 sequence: CAWSVGTGEGYTF. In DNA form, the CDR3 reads TGTGCCTGGAGTGTAGGGACAGGGGAGGGCTACACCTTC.

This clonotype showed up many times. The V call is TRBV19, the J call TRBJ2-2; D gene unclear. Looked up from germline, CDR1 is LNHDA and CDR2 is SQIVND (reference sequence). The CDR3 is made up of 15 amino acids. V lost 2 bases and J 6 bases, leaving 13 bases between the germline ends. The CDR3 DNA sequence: TGTGCCAGTAGTATACTCCCCAGAGCAGCCGGGGAGCTGTTTTTT. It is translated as CASSILPRAAGELFF.

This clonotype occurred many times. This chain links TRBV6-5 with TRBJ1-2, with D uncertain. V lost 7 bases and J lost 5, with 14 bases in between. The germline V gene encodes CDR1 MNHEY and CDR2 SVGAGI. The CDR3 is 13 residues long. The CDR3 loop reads CASKESYSYGYTF. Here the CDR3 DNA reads TGTGCCAGCAAGGAGTCATACAGTTATGGCTACACCTTC.

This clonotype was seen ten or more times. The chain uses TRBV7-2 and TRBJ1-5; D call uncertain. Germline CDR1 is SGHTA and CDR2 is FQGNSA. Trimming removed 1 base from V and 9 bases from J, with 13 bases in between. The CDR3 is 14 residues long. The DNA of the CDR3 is TGTGCCAGCAGCTTAGTGGGAGGGCGAGGGCCCCAGCATTTT. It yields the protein CASSLVGGRGPQHF.

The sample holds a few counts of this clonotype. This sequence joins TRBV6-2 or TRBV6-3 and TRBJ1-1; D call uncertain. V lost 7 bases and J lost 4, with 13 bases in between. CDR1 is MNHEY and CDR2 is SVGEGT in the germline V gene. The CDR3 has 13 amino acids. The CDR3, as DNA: TGTGCCAGCACCCGTCTAACGAGCACTGAAGCTTTCTTT. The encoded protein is CASTRLTSTEAFF.

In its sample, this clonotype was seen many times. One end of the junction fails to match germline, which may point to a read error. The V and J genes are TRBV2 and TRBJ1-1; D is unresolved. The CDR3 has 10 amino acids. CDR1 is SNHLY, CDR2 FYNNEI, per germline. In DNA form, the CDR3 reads TGTGCCAGCAGTGAACTGATAAGGGACTTT. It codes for CASSELIRDF.

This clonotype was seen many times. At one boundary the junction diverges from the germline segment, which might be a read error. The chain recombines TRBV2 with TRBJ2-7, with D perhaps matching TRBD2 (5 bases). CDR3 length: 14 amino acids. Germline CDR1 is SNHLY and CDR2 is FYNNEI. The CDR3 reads CASSAGASGQLLNF. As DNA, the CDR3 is TGTGCCAGCAGTGCCGGAGCCAGCGGCCAGCTGCTGAACTTC. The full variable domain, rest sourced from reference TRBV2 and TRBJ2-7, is EPEVTQTPSHQVTQMGQEVILRCVPISNHLYFYWYRQILGQKVEFLVSFYNNEISEKSEIFDDQFSVERPDGSNFTLKIRSTKLEDSAMYFCASSAGASGQLLNFGPGTRLTVT.

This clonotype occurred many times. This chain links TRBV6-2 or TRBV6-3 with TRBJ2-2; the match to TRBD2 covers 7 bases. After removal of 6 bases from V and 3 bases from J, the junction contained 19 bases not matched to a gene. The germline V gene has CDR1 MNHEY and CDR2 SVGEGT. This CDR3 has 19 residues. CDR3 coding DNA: TGTGCCAGCAGCTCCCCGACTAGCTTTCAACCGCTCTACACCGGGGAGCTGTTTTTT. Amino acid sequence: CASSSPTSFQPLYTGELFF.

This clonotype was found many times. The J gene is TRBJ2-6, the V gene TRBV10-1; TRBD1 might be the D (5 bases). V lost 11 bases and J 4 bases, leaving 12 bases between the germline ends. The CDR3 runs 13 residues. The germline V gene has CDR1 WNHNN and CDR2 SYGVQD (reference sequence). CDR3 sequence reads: CAGPGYGANVLTF. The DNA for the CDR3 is TGCGCCGGTCCAGGGTACGGGGCCAACGTCCTGACTTTC.